This entry features one T cell receptor (beta chain) sequence. The sample comes from a study of shared clonotypes between healthy human individuals. The CDR3 loop spans 15 amino acids. CDR1 and CDR2 (germline): MNHNS, SASEGT. The V gene end was trimmed by 6 bases and the J gene end by 4 bases; junction bases not matched to a gene: 5. The assay used deep level. Once extracted for a subset, genomic DNA was divided evenly among several immunoSEQ plates. The input for sorted-subset replicate PCRs was about 0.2 ug DNA, some 28,000 T cell genomes. Data came from immunoSEQ multiplex PCR; TCRdb stores just in-frame clones and leaves some out. Of 950,000 to 1,100,000 clones in the sample, 75% to 80% are singletons; the top ten hold 0.55% to 0.7%.

The TCR comes from a young man in good health. Some clones in this sample may be carry-over from other donors' samples. Input material: memory CD4+ T cells from PBMCs. This sample's subset: CD45RA-negative fraction. V usage is TRBV6-1 and J usage is TRBJ2-2; 10 bases match TRBD2. The DNA for the CDR3 is TGTGCCAGCAGGCGACTAGCGGGTAGCACCGGGGAGCTGTTTTTT. It codes for CASRRLAGSTGELFF.